This TCR beta chain emerged from a study of blood T cell repertoires in COVID-19. Only in-frame clones appear in the TCRdb table, and some are missing; sequencing was by immunoSEQ multiplex PCR. Here the sample spans some 300,000 clones, approximately 90% being singletons. The CDR3 has 16 amino acids. Germline V lookup: CDR1 SGHRS, CDR2 YFSETQ. The trim removed 5 bases at V and 4 bases at J, leaving 14 bases unmatched. Sequenced: PBMCs or T cells enriched from blood (not recorded which). The sequence came from a man under 40 who had recovered from COVID-19. The rearrangement links TRBV5-1 to TRBJ1-1; 7 nucleotides agree with TRBD1. The chain's CDR3 is CASSLQGTPGGTEAFF. CDR3 DNA: TGCGCCAGCAGTTTACAGGGGACCCCAGGGGGCACTGAAGCTTTCTTT.